The clone carrying this TCR beta chain was seen many times. Its specificity is unknown. CDR3 length: 18 amino acids. The V and J ends lost 8 bases and 3 bases, in that order; junction bases with no gene match: 15. Germline V gives CDR1 MNHNY, CDR2 SVGAGI (reference sequence). TCRdb re-analysed the RACE reads in MiXCR, keeping a single row per CDR3 protein. The data contain about 87,000 distinct CDR3 sequences, around 9.5% of them singletons. The time point is: pre-sensitization, week 0. Indicated treatment: therapeutic diphenylcyclopropenone sensitization with weekly scalp DPC. This record comes from a study of human T cells and chemical hapten exposure. Broader study findings: There was no change with DPC sensitization in TCRs above 1 in 1000 frequency.

The sequences come from whole blood, collected in connection with sensitization to the hapten diphenylcyclopropenone (DPC). The source is a woman aged 40 to 49 with alopecia areata. Some clones in this sample may be carry-over from other donors' samples. The chain uses TRBV6-6 and TRBJ1-6; 8 nucleotides match TRBD1. CDR3 bases: TGTGCCAGCCTCCGCGGCCAGGGACAGGCCAACTATAATTCACCCCTCCACTTT. This gives the protein CASLRGQGQANYNSPLHF.